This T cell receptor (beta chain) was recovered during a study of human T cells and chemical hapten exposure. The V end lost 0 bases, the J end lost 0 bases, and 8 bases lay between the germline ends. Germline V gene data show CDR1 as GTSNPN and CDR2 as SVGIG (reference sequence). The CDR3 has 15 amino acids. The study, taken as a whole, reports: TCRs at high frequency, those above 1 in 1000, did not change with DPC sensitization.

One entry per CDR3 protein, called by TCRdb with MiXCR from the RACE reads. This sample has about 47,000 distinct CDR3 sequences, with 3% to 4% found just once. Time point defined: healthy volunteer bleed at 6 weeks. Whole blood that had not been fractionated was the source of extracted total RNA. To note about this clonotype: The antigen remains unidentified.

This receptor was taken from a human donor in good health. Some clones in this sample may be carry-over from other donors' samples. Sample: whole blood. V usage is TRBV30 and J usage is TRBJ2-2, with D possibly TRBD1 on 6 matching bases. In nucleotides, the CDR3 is TGTGCCTGGAGTGTTCACAGGGCGAACACCGGGGAGCTGTTTTTT. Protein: CAWSVHRANTGELFF.